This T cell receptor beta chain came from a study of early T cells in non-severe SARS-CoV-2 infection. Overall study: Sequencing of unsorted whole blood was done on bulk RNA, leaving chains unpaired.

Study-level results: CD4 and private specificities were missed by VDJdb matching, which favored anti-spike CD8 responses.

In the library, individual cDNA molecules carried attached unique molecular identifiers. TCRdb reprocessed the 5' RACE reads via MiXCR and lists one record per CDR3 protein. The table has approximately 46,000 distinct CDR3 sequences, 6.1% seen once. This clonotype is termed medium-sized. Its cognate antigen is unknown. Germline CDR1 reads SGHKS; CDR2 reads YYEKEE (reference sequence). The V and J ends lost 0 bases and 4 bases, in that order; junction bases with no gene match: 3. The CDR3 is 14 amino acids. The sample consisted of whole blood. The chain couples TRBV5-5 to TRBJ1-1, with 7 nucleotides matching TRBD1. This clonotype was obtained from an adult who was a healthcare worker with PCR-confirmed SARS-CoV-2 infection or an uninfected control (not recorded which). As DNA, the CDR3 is TGTGCCAGCAGCTTGGGCCAGGGGGGCACTGAAGCTTTCTTT. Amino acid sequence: CASSLGQGGTEAFF.